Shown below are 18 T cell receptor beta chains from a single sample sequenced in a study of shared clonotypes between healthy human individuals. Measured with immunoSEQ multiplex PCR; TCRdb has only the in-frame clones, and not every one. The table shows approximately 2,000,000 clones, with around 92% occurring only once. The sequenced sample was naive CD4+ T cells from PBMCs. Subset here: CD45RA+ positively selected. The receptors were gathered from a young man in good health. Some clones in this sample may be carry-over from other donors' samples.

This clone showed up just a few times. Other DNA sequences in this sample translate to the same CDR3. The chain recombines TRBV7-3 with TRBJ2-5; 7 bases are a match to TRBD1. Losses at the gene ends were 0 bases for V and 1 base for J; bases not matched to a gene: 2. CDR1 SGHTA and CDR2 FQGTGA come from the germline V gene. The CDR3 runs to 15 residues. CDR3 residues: CASSLTRDSQETQYF. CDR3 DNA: TGTGCCAGCAGCTTAACCCGGGACAGCCAAGAGACCCAGTACTTC.

This CDR3 reads CARSERLAGRIVAKNIQYF. In DNA, the CDR3 is TGTGCCAGAAGCGAACGACTAGCGGGAAGAATTGTTGCCAAAAACATTCAGTACTTC. The chain joins TRBV5-3 to TRBJ2-4; 11 bases agree with TRBD2. TRBV5-3 has ORF status, its function being uncertain. The V segment lost 4 bases and the J segment 1 base; nucleotides outside the gene matches: 13. This CDR3 has 19 amino acids.

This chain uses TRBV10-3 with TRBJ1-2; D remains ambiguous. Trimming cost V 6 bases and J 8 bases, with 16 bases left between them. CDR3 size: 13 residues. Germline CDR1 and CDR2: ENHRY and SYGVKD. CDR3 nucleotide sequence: TGTGCCATCAGGGACTTGGTCGGGGAGGGCTACACCTTC. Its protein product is CAIRDLVGEGYTF.

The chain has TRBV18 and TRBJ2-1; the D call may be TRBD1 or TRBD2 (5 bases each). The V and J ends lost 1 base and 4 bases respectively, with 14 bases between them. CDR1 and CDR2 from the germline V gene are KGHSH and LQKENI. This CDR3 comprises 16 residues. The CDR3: CASSPLPVGTYNEQFF. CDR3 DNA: TGTGCCAGCTCACCACTTCCTGTCGGGACGTACAATGAGCAGTTCTTC. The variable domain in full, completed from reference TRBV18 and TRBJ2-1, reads NAGVMQNPRHLVRRRGQEARLRCSPMKGHSHVYWYRQLPEEGLKFMVYLQKENIIDESGMPKERFSAEFPKEGPSILRIQQVVRGDSAAYFCASSPLPVGTYNEQFFGPGTRLTVL.

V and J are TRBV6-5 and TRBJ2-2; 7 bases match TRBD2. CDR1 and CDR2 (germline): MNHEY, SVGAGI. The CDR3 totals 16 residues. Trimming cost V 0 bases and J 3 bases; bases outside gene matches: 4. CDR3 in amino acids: CASSYSGGSYTGELFF. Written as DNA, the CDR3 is TGTGCCAGCAGTTACTCGGGCGGGAGTTACACCGGGGAGCTGTTTTTT.

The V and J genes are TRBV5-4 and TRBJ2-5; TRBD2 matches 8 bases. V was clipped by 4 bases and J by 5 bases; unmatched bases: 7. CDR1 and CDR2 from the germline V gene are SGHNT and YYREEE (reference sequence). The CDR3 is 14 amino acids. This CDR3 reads CASSQRTSSETQYF. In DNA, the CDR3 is TGTGCCAGCAGCCAGCGGACTAGCTCGGAGACCCAGTACTTC. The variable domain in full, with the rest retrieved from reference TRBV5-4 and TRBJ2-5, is ETGVTQSPTHLIKTRGQQVTLRCSSQSGHNTVSWYQQALGQGPQFIFQYYREEENGRGNFPPRFSGLQFPNYSSELNVNALELDDSALYLCASSQRTSSETQYFGPGTRLLVL.

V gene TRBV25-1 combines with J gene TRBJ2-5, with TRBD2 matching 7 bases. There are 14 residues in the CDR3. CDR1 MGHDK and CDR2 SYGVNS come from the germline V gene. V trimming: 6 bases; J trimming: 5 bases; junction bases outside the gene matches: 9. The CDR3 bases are TGTGCCAGCAGGGGGCCCACTAGCGTCGAGACCCAGTACTTC. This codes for CASRGPTSVETQYF.

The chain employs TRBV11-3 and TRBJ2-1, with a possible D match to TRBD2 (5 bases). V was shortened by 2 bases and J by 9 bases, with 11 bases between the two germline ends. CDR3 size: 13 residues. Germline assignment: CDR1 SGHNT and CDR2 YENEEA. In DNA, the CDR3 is TGTGCCAGCAGCTTATCGGAGGACCGTGAGCAGTTCTTC. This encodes CASSLSEDREQFF.

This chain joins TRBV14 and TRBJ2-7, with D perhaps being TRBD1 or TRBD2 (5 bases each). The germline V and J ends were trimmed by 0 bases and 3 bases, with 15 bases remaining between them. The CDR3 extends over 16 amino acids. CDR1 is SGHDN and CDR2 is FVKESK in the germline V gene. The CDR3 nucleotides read TGTGCCAGCAGCCAAGAATCGGGGCGGAGCCACTACGAGCAGTACTTC. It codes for CASSQESGRSHYEQYF.

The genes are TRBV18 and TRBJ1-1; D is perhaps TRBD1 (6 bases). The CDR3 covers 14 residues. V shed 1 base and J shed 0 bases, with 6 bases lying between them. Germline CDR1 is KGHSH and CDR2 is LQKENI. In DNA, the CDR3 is TGTGCCAGCTCACCACGACAGGTGAACACTGAAGCTTTCTTT. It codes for CASSPRQVNTEAFF.

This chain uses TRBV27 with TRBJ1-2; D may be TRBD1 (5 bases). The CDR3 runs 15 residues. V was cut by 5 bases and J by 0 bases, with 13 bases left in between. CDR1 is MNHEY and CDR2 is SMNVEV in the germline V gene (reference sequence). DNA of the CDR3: TGTGCCAGCAGTCTTCGGGGGTTAGCTAACTATGGCTACACCTTC. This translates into CASSLRGLANYGYTF.

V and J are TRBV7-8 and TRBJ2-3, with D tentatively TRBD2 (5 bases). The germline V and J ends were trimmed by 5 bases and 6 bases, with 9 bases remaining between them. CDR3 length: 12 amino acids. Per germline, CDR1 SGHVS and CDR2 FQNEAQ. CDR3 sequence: CASSGGRDTQYF. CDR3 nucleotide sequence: TGTGCCAGCAGCGGAGGTCGGGATACGCAGTATTTT.

In nucleotides, the CDR3 is TGTGCCAGCAGTAACCGAGTTCAGCCAGGGACGAACACCGGGGAGCTGTTTTTT. Translated, it gives CASSNRVQPGTNTGELFF. The chain has TRBV27 and TRBJ2-2, with D perhaps matching TRBD1 (5 bases). CDR3 size: 18 residues. V lost 5 bases and J 0 bases, leaving 19 bases between the germline ends. Germline CDR1 MNHEY, CDR2 SMNVEV (reference sequence).

The CDR3 region has the DNA TGCGCCAGCAGTGACGGCTTAAGCACAGATACGCAGTATTTT. The encoded protein is CASSDGLSTDTQYF. This sequence joins TRBV10-1 and TRBJ2-3; D is undetermined. With 3 bases removed from V and 0 bases from J, the gap between germline ends came to 7 bases. Germline CDR1 reads WNHNN; CDR2 reads SYGVQD (reference sequence). The CDR3 consists of 14 residues.

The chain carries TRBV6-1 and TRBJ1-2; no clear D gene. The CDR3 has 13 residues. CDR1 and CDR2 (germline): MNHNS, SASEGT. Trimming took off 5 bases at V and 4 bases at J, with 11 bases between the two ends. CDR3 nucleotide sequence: TGTGCCAGCAGTCCCGGCGTCGTCTATGGCTACACCTTC. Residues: CASSPGVVYGYTF.

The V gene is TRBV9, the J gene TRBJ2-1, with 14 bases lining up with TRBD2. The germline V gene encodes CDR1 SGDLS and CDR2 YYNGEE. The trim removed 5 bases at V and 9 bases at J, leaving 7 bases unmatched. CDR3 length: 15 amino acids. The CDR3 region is CASRPIGLAGGEQFF. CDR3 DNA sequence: TGTGCCAGCAGGCCAATTGGACTAGCGGGAGGTGAGCAGTTCTTC.

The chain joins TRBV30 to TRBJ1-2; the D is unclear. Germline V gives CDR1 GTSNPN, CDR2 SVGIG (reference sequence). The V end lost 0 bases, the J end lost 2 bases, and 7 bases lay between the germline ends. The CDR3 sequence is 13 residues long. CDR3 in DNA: TGTGCCTGGAGTGTAGTAGCGAACTATGGCTACACCTTC. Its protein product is CAWSVVANYGYTF.

For the CDR3, the DNA is TGTGCCAGCAGTTTAACCGGGGGAATCTACAATGAGCAGTTCTTC. Its protein is CASSLTGGIYNEQFF. This rearrangement joins TRBV27 to TRBJ2-1, with D possibly TRBD2 on 6 matching bases. Germline CDR1 reads MNHEY; CDR2 reads SMNVEV (reference sequence). Trimming took 2 bases from V and 3 from J, leaving 11 bases between them. The CDR3 sequence is 15 residues long.